The subject of this entry is one T cell receptor (beta chain). No cognate antigen has been identified for it. This may come from a read error, since a much larger clone is one base off. Other nucleotide sequences from this sample produce the same CDR3. Following the manufacturer's recommendations, the immunoSEQ kit was used to generate TCR beta libraries from genomic DNA. Library preparation used a first multiplex PCR with proprietary primers, then a second PCR adding unique barcodes, with bead cleanups after each round. A kit-provided positive control reaction and a negative control reaction were included in every sample batch. The final libraries were assessed on an Agilent 4200 TapeStation D1000 ScreenTape, pooled by volume, and quantified by qPCR. An Illumina NextSeq500 fitted with a MidOutput 150-cycle cartridge performed the sequencing, running 156 Read1 cycles and 15 Index1 cycles with the kit's custom primers. The pooled library was loaded at approximately 0.95 pM with about 20% PhiX control spiked in. The published analysis was carried out like this. Vendor-processed data were analyzed in R, and a clonotype was defined as all T cells sharing the same CDR3 nucleotide sequence. In the clone abundance analyses, frequencies in each sample were normalized to that sample's 10,000 most abundant clones. Public T cell clones, which averaged fewer than five per sample, were removed prior to analysis. Tumor-enriched and baseline blood-enriched clonotypes were defined by at least a 32-fold difference in abundance between compartments. A beta-binomial differential abundance model was applied to find clonotypes that expanded or contracted between blood time points. The Baroni-Urbani and Buser coefficient was used to measure tumor-blood repertoire similarity, and groups were compared with two-tailed Wilcoxon tests in R. The source is immuneACCESS, and TCRdb retained only in-frame sequences with V and J called. Part of the clones is not carried over; for the studies checked, unresolved V genes explain less than half of this, and the remainder is unexplained. That table furnishes V, J and clone size, whereas the DNA furnished D and trimming. The sample profile shows around 94,000 clones; about 82% of them were found once. The leading ten clones occupy around 9.4% of the sample.

These data belong to a study of radiation and T cells in renal cell carcinoma (dated by TCRdb to about 2020). About the investigation overall: In total, around 53 samples, comprising around 26 tumors and 27 peripheral blood samples, were subjected to TCR beta sequencing. The final blood draw took place at 4 weeks after radiation, the same time as nephrectomy. A total of about 4 million unique CDR3 nucleotide sequences, encoding 2,500,000 or so unique CDR3 amino acid sequences, were found across all 50 or so samples. The investigation overall reported the following: Top tumor clonotypes rose in blood from baseline to 2 weeks post-radiation, then contracted by 4 weeks, suggesting transient expansion of tumor-resident clones. Because no pretreatment tumor biopsies were available, whether clonotypes were present in the tumor at baseline could not be determined. The single-armed trial design could not address effects of radiation dose or scheduling on the TCR repertoire. Tracking of blood repertoire dynamics stopped at roughly 29 days after treatment, with no follow-up past that point.

The time point tag for this specimen amounts to: blood 4 weeks post-SBRT, at nephrectomy. Per the publication, the treatment or condition label means: 15 Gy SBRT to primary tumor, nephrectomy 4 weeks later. Samples were obtained from a clinical trial, in which 15 Gy stereotactic body radiation therapy was delivered to primary renal cell carcinomas and nephrectomy was performed 4 weeks later. To track tumor-enriched clonotypes, serial peripheral blood was sampled from radiation-treated patients at baseline and at 2 weeks and 4 weeks after SBRT. Every patient had renal cell carcinoma of clear cell pathology. The QIAamp DNA Blood Mini Kit (Qiagen) was used to prepare genomic DNA for TCR sequencing. Only samples passing all quality control checks were included in the analyses. The junction shows trimming of 2 bases on V and 3 bases on J, plus 2 bases between the germline ends. CDR1 SEHNR and CDR2 FQNEAQ were looked up in the germline V gene (reference sequence). Measured from the cysteine to the phenylalanine, the CDR3 is 11 residues long. Solely the CDR3 DNA is kept, with 33 bases framed from the first base.

The specimen comprised blood, sampled from a patient whose treatment included radiotherapy and nephrectomy. In this chain, TRBV7-9 is recombined with TRBJ2-7; confidence is insufficient to name the D gene. The TCR sequence derives from a man in his fifties with renal cell carcinoma. The nucleotide sequence reads as follows: TGTGCCAGCAGCTTAAGCTACGAGCAGTACTTC. Translated, this is CASSLSYEQYF.